The present TCR beta chain was sequenced within a study of blood T cell repertoires in COVID-19. Per the original methods: The assay estimated nucleated cells by amplifying reference gene primers. Clones were sequenced by immunoSEQ multiplex PCR, and TCRdb holds only the in-frame ones, with some missing. The V and J calls and clone size are taken from that table; D and trimming were inferred from the DNA. The sample lists roughly 290,000 clones, 90% occurring once. From germline, CDR1 is MNHEY and CDR2 SMNVEV (reference sequence). CDR3 length: 14 residues. Trimming took 4 bases from V and 8 from J; bases not matched to a gene: 9. This study enrolled people aged roughly 18 to 100 from approximately 25 US geographic areas. Participants' own reports of clinical history determined their cohort assignment.

This receptor was taken from a woman under 30 with acute COVID-19. The material sequenced was PBMCs or T cells enriched from blood (not recorded which). The rearrangement uses TRBV27 and TRBJ1-2; 8 bases map to TRBD1. The CDR3 coding sequence is TGTGCCAGCAGTTCGCTGACAGGGGTGAGCGGCTACACCTTC. This translates into CASSSLTGVSGYTF.